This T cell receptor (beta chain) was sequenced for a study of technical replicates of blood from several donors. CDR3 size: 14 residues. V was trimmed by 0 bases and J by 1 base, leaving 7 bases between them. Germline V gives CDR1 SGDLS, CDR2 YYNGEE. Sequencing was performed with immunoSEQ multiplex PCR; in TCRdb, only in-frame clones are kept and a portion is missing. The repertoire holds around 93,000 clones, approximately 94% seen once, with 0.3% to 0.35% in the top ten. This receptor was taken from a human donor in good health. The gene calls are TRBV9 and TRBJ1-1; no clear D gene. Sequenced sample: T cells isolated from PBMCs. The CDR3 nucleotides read TGTGCCAGCAGCGTAGCTTACGGGAACACTGAAGCTTTCTTT. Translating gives CASSVAYGNTEAFF.